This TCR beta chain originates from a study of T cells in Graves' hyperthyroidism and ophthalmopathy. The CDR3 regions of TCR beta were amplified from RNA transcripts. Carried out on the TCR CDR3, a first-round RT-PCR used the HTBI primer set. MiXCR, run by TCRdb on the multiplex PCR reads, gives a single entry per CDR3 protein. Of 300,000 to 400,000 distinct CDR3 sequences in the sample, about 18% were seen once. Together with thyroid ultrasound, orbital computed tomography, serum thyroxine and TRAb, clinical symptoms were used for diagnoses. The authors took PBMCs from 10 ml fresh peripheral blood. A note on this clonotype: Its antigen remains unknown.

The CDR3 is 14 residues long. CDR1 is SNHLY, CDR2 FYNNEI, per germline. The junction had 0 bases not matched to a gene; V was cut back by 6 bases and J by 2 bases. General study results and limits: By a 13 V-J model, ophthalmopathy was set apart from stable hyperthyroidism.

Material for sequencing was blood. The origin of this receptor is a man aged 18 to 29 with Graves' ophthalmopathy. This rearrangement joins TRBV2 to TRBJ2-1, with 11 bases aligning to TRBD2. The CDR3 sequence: CASRGLAAYNEQFF. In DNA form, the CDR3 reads TGTGCCAGCAGGGGACTAGCGGCCTACAATGAGCAGTTCTTC.